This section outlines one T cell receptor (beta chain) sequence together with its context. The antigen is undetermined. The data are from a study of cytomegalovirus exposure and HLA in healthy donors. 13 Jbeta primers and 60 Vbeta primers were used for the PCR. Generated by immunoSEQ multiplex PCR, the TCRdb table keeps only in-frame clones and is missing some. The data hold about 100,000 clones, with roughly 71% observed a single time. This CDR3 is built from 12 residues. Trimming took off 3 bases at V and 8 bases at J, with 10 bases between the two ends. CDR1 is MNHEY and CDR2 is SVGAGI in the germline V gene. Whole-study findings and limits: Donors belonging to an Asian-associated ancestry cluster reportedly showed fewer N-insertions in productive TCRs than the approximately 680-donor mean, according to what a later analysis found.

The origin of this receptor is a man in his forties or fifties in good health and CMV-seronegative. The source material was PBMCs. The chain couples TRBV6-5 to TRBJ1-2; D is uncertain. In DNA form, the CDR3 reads TGTGCCAGCAGTTATTGGAAGGAGGGCTACACCTTC. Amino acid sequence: CASSYWKEGYTF.